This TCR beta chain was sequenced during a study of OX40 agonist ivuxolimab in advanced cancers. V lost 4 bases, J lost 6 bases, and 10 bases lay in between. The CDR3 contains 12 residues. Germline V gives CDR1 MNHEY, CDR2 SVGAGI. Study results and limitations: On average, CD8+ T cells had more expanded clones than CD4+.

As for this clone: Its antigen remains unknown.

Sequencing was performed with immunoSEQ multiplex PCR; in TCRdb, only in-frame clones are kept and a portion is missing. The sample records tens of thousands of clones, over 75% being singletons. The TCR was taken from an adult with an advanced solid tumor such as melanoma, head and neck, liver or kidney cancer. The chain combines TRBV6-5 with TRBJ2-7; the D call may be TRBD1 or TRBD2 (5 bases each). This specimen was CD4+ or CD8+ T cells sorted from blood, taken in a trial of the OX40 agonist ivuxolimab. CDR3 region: CASSSRGGEQYF. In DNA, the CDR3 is TGTGCCAGCAGTTCGAGGGGTGGCGAGCAGTACTTC.